Listed here are 20 T cell receptor beta chains from one sample, sequenced in a study of technical replicates of blood from several donors. Measured with immunoSEQ multiplex PCR; TCRdb has only the in-frame clones, and not every one. Found here are around 100,000 clones, over 85% of them singletons; the top ten hold about 0.35%. The sequencing sample was made of T cells isolated from PBMCs. The receptors derive from a human donor in good health.

The chain employs TRBV15 and TRBJ2-7; tentative D call: TRBD1 (5 bases). Looked up from germline, CDR1 is LNHNV and CDR2 is YYDKDF (reference sequence). This CDR3 contains 14 residues. The V gene lost 3 bases and the J gene lost 4 bases, with 13 bases spanning the gap. CDR3 region: CATSRTEGQYEQYF. CDR3 coding DNA: TGTGCCACCAGCAGGACAGAAGGTCAGTACGAGCAGTACTTC. The variable domain in full, with the rest retrieved from reference TRBV15 and TRBJ2-7, is DAMVIQNPRYQVTQFGKPVTLSCSQTLNHNVMYWYQQKSSQAPKLLFHYYDKDFNNEADTPDNFQSRRPNTSFCFLDIRSPGLGDTAMYLCATSRTEGQYEQYFGPGTRLTVT.

CDR3 sequence: CASRLLQGPANEKLFF. The CDR3 DNA sequence: TGTGCCAGCAGATTACTACAGGGGCCTGCTAATGAAAAACTGTTTTTT. The V gene is TRBV27, the J gene TRBJ1-4; 7 positions match TRBD1. The CDR3 length is 16 residues. V trimming: 6 bases; J trimming: 3 bases; junction bases outside the gene matches: 10. CDR1 is MNHEY, CDR2 SMNVEV, per germline (reference sequence).

The chain recombines TRBV6-4 with TRBJ1-2; D is perhaps TRBD1 (5 bases). V was clipped by 2 bases and J by 7 bases, with 11 bases between them. The CDR3 extends over 13 amino acids. Per germline, CDR1 MRHNA and CDR2 SNTAGT. The DNA for the CDR3 is TGTGCCAGCAGTGACGTTGCGGGGGGTGGCTACACCTTC. This gives the protein CASSDVAGGGYTF.

This chain joins TRBV9 and TRBJ2-2; 9 bases fit TRBD2. After removal of 4 bases from V and 1 base from J, the junction contained 5 bases not matched to a gene. This CDR3 spans 16 amino acids. The V gene's germline CDR1 is SGDLS and CDR2 YYNGEE. Here the CDR3 reads CASSTLAGLNTGELFF. CDR3 coding DNA: TGTGCCAGCAGCACACTAGCGGGTTTGAACACCGGGGAGCTGTTTTTT.

J is TRBJ2-7 and V is TRBV7-2, with 8 bases aligning to TRBD2. The J segment lost 2 bases and the V segment lost 2 bases, leaving 5 bases of the junction unmatched. Looked up from germline, CDR1 is SGHTA and CDR2 is FQGNSA. This CDR3 contains 15 residues. CDR3 residues: CASSLRAGGTYEQYF. The DNA of the CDR3 is TGTGCCAGCAGCTTACGCGCGGGGGGTACCTACGAGCAGTACTTC.

V and J are TRBV4-1 and TRBJ2-5; 8 bases agree with TRBD2. CDR3 length equals 14 residues. Germline lookup yields CDR1 MGHRA and CDR2 YSYEKL. J was trimmed by 4 bases and V by 1 base; bases with no gene match: 2. This chain's CDR3 is CASSQVSGIETQYF. The CDR3 DNA sequence: TGCGCCAGCAGCCAAGTTAGCGGGATAGAGACCCAGTACTTC.

V gene TRBV5-1 combines with J gene TRBJ2-2; TRBD1 might be the D (5 bases). Germline CDR1 reads SGHRS; CDR2 reads YFSETQ. The germline V and J ends were trimmed by 9 bases and 7 bases, with 16 bases remaining between them. There are 13 residues in the CDR3. The CDR3, as DNA: TGCGCCACCAAGGACACCTCAGACGGGGAGCTGTTTTTT. The encoded protein is CATKDTSDGELFF. Filled out from reference TRBV5-1 and TRBJ2-2, the complete variable domain reads KAGVTQTPRYLIKTRGQQVTLSCSPISGHRSVSWYQQTPGQGLQFLFEYFSETQRNKGNFPGRFSGRQFSNSRSEMNVSTLELGDSALYLCATKDTSDGELFFGEGSRLTVL.

This clone was seen only a few times. The J gene is TRBJ1-6, the V gene TRBV2, with a tentative D call TRBD1 (5 bases). V was cut by 6 bases and J by 0 bases, with 15 bases left in between. The CDR3 is 17 amino acids. Germline-derived CDR1 and CDR2 are SNHLY and FYNNEI. In nucleotides, the CDR3 is TGTGCCAGCAGGCCAGGGCTCTCAAGCTCCTATAATTCACCCCTCCACTTT. Amino acids: CASRPGLSSSYNSPLHF. The variable domain in full, with the rest retrieved from reference TRBV2 and TRBJ1-6, is EPEVTQTPSHQVTQMGQEVILRCVPISNHLYFYWYRQILGQKVEFLVSFYNNEISEKSEIFDDQFSVERPDGSNFTLKIRSTKLEDSAMYFCASRPGLSSSYNSPLHFGNGTRLTVT.

The V gene is TRBV10-1, the J gene TRBJ1-1; D is undetermined. CDR3 size: 13 residues. V was shortened by 2 bases and J by 3 bases, with 7 bases between the two germline ends. Germline CDR1 and CDR2: WNHNN and SYGVQD (reference sequence). The DNA for the CDR3 is TGCGCCAGCAGTGAGAACAGAGACACTGAAGCTTTCTTT. This codes for CASSENRDTEAFF.

The chain joins TRBV9 to TRBJ2-7; possibly TRBD1 for D (6 bases). Trimming stripped 3 bases from V and 1 base from J, with 11 bases between. Germline CDR1 SGDLS, CDR2 YYNGEE. The CDR3 totals 14 residues. Here the CDR3 reads CASSGGQWSYEQYF. CDR3 DNA: TGTGCCAGCAGCGGGGGACAATGGTCCTACGAGCAGTACTTC.

The sample holds one count of this clone. The chain combines TRBV13 with TRBJ1-5, with D possibly TRBD1 on 5 matching bases. CDR1 PRHDT and CDR2 FYEKMQ come from the germline V gene (reference sequence). The CDR3 is 18 amino acids. The V and J ends lost 0 bases and 1 base respectively, with 16 bases between them. The CDR3 region has the DNA TGTGCCAGCAGCTTAGGCCTCTTTAGGGGTGAAAGCAATCAGCCCCAGCATTTT. Residues: CASSLGLFRGESNQPQHF.

The J gene is TRBJ2-7, the V gene TRBV19; possibly TRBD1 for D (8 bases). Trimming pared 3 bases from V and 6 bases from J, leaving 12 bases between. Germline-derived CDR1 and CDR2 are LNHDA and SQIVND (reference sequence). The CDR3 has 13 amino acids. The CDR3 nucleotides are TGTGCCAGTAGTATGGACAGGGAGGGCGAGCAGTACTTC. It codes for CASSMDREGEQYF.

The V gene is TRBV5-1, the J gene TRBJ2-1; maybe TRBD2 (5 bases). V lost 0 bases and J lost 6, with 13 bases in between. The CDR3 is 15 residues long. Germline CDR1 is SGHRS and CDR2 is YFSETQ. The DNA of the CDR3 is TGCGCCAGCAGCTTGGCTTCGGCGGGTCTCAATGAGCAGTTCTTC. The encoded protein is CASSLASAGLNEQFF.

The chain employs TRBV7-2 and TRBJ2-2; no clear D gene. Germline V gene data show CDR1 as SGHTA and CDR2 as FQGNSA. The V and J ends lost 5 bases and 4 bases respectively, with 11 bases between them. CDR3 length equals 14 residues. CDR3 protein: CASSPLITTGELFF. CDR3 sequence (DNA): TGTGCCAGCAGCCCCCTAATAACCACCGGGGAGCTGTTTTTT.

The J gene is TRBJ2-1, the V gene TRBV10-3; 8 positions match TRBD1. Germline values: CDR1 ENHRY, CDR2 SYGVKD. The CDR3 has 14 residues. J was trimmed by 8 bases and V by 6 bases; bases with no gene match: 9. CDR3 in DNA: TGTGCCATCAGCAGGGGGCGCTTGATCGATGAGCAGTTCTTC. This encodes CAISRGRLIDEQFF.

The V gene is TRBV5-5, the J gene TRBJ2-7; 8 nucleotides agree with TRBD2. Trimming at V came to 1 base and at J to 4 bases, leaving 7 bases not matched to a gene. This CDR3 is built from 15 residues. Per germline, CDR1 SGHKS and CDR2 YYEKEE (reference sequence). In DNA, the CDR3 is TGTGCCAGCAGCTTGTTGGGACTAGGCGATTACGAGCAGTACTTC. This translates into CASSLLGLGDYEQYF.

The V and J genes are TRBV29-1 and TRBJ2-3, with TRBD2 matching over 9 bases. After removal of 6 bases from V and 5 bases from J, the junction contained 9 bases not matched to a gene. The V gene's germline CDR1 is SQVTM and CDR2 ANQGSEA. There are 14 residues in the CDR3. The DNA for the CDR3 is TGCAGCGTGGTATCTAGCGGGATTGGAGATACGCAGTATTTT. Translating it yields CSVVSSGIGDTQYF.

DNA of the CDR3: TGTGCCAGCGGAACAGGACGATTACCGGCAACTGAAGCTTTCTTT. This codes for CASGTGRLPATEAFF. The rearrangement joins TRBV6-1 to TRBJ1-1; maybe TRBD1 (5 bases). The CDR3 covers 15 residues. Germline V gene data show CDR1 as MNHNS and CDR2 as SASEGT. The V gene lost 8 bases and the J gene lost 5 bases, with 21 bases spanning the gap.

The chain carries TRBV6-5 and TRBJ1-2, with D perhaps matching TRBD1 (6 bases). Germline V CDR1 and CDR2: MNHEY, SVGAGI. The CDR3 length is 12 residues. The germline V and J ends were trimmed by 2 bases and 8 bases, with 9 bases remaining between them. The CDR3 nucleotides read TGTGCCAGCAGTTACAGGGGACAAGGCTACACCTTC. Protein sequence: CASSYRGQGYTF.

This rearrangement joins TRBV5-8 to TRBJ1-5; no clear D. CDR1 is SGHTS, CDR2 YDEGEE, per germline. This CDR3 is built from 12 residues. The V gene lost 5 bases and the J gene lost 2 bases, with 5 bases spanning the gap. CDR3 amino acids: CASSPRNQPQHF. The CDR3 nucleotides are TGTGCCAGCAGTCCTCGCAATCAGCCCCAGCATTTT.